These 28 T cell receptor beta chains share one sample of origin, sequenced in a study of cytomegalovirus exposure and HLA in healthy donors. 13 Jbeta primers and 60 Vbeta primers were used for the PCR. Profiling relied on immunoSEQ multiplex PCR, and the TCRdb table lists in-frame clones only, not all of them. The sample records about 180,000 clones, about four fifths being singletons. The material sequenced was PBMCs. These receptors were collected from a woman younger than 30 in good health and CMV-seropositive.

The V and J genes are TRBV7-2 and TRBJ2-7; TRBD2 is a possible D gene (6 bases). This CDR3 spans 14 amino acids. Germline lookup yields CDR1 SGHTA and CDR2 FQGNSA. V lost 0 bases, J lost 1 base, and 7 bases lay in between. This CDR3 is CASSLARGSYEQYF. CDR3 coding DNA: TGTGCCAGCAGCTTAGCCCGGGGGTCCTACGAGCAGTACTTC.

The chain uses TRBV6-1 and TRBJ2-7; maybe TRBD1 (6 bases). The germline gives CDR1 MNHNS, CDR2 SASEGT. With 7 bases removed from V and 9 bases from J, the gap between germline ends came to 25 bases. CDR3 length equals 15 residues. The CDR3 DNA sequence: TGTGCCAGCATCACAAGGACAGAGTCCATATTAGGGCAGTACTTC. Encoded protein: CASITRTESILGQYF.

The chain recombines TRBV27 with TRBJ1-6; D perhaps matches TRBD1 (6 bases). Germline V gene data show CDR1 as MNHEY and CDR2 as SMNVEV (reference sequence). Trimming removed 6 bases from V and 10 bases from J, with 28 bases in between. The CDR3 extends over 18 amino acids. The CDR3 is CASRRRQFGKVGGSPLHF. The CDR3, as DNA: TGTGCCAGCAGGAGAAGACAGTTCGGGAAGGTAGGGGGATCACCCCTCCACTTT.

The chain couples TRBV1 to TRBJ1-6; TRBD1, the table's D call, was not compared with the DNA. TRBV1 is classified as a pseudogene. There are 17 residues in the CDR3. The CDR3 sequence is CTSSQDVGTGRNSPLHF. Written as DNA, the CDR3 is TGCACCAGCAGCCAAGATGTTGGGACAGGGAGAAATTCACCCCTCCACTTT.

This clone was counted between two and nine times. The J gene is TRBJ1-6, the V gene TRBV2, with 7 bases fitting TRBD1. CDR1 and CDR2 (germline): SNHLY, FYNNEI. The ends lost 8 bases at V and 3 bases at J; junction bases unmatched: 4. The CDR3 loop spans 14 amino acids. The CDR3 nucleotides are TGTGCCAGCGGGCGGACAGGCTATAATTCACCCCTCCACTTT. Amino acids: CASGRTGYNSPLHF.

The chain joins TRBV6-5 to TRBJ2-7; 10 bases line up with TRBD2. Germline assignment: CDR1 MNHEY and CDR2 SVGAGI. V dropped 7 bases and J dropped 5; count of bases not matched to a gene: 11. The CDR3 is made up of 15 amino acids. CDR3: CASKSSSGGVNEQYF. CDR3 in DNA: TGTGCCAGCAAGTCGTCTAGCGGGGGTGTAAACGAGCAGTACTTC.

The chain has TRBV27 and TRBJ2-7; D possibly corresponds to TRBD1 (5 bases). Germline CDR1 MNHEY, CDR2 SMNVEV (reference sequence). V was cut by 6 bases and J by 4 bases, with 22 bases left in between. CDR3 length: 16 residues. The DNA for the CDR3 is TGTGCCAGCAGAACACCAGCAGGGTTGCGCCCTTACGAGCAGTACTTC. Amino acid sequence: CASRTPAGLRPYEQYF.

This chain connects TRBV20-1 to TRBJ2-5; 9 bases fit TRBD1. V lost 5 bases and J lost 5; bases outside the gene matches: 0. This CDR3 has 11 amino acids. In germline, CDR1 is DFQATT, CDR2 SNEGSKA (reference sequence). Here the CDR3 DNA reads TGCAGTGCTGACAGGGGGGAGACCCAGTACTTC. Residues: CSADRGETQYF.

V and J are TRBV7-2 and TRBJ2-3; D is ambiguous. Germline CDR1 SGHTA, CDR2 FQGNSA. V lost 1 base and J 0 bases, leaving 8 bases between the germline ends. This CDR3 is 15 amino acids long. The CDR3 region has the DNA TGTGCCAGCAGCTTAGAAGGAGTCAGCACAGATACGCAGTATTTT. Translation: CASSLEGVSTDTQYF. Full variable domain (outside the CDR3, taken from reference TRBV7-2 and TRBJ2-3): GAGVSQSPSNKVTEKGKDVELRCDPISGHTALYWYRQSLGQGLEFLIYFQGNSAPDKSGLPSDRFSAERTGGSVSTLTIQRTQQEDSAVYLCASSLEGVSTDTQYFGPGTRLTVL.

This clone was counted a single time. The J gene is TRBJ1-6, the V gene TRBV7-2, with 10 bases matching TRBD1. The CDR3 runs 16 residues. Germline CDR1 is SGHTA and CDR2 is FQGNSA. Trimming removed 2 bases from V and 7 bases from J; junction bases left unmatched: 5. The CDR3 DNA is TGTGCCAGCAGCTTATACCGGGACAGGGGAAATTCACCCCTCCACTTT. This translates into CASSLYRDRGNSPLHF.

The chain uses TRBV27 and TRBJ2-3; 8 bases are a match to TRBD2. V was pared by 1 base and J by 2 bases, with 5 bases of the junction left unmatched. The CDR3 extends over 16 amino acids. Germline V gene sequence: CDR1 MNHEY, CDR2 SMNVEV (reference sequence). CDR3 residues: CASSLYFSGATDTQYF. CDR3 DNA: TGTGCCAGCAGTTTATACTTTAGCGGGGCCACAGATACGCAGTATTTT.

This chain uses TRBV9 with TRBJ2-7; 8 positions match TRBD2. This CDR3 is built from 14 residues. Unmatched junction bases numbered 9, after V lost 4 bases and J lost 6 bases. Germline values: CDR1 SGDLS, CDR2 YYNGEE. The CDR3 spells CASSRDPGLVEQYF. CDR3 DNA: TGTGCCAGCAGCCGTGACCCGGGACTAGTCGAGCAGTACTTC.

The rearrangement uses TRBV10-3 and TRBJ1-6; 8 bases are a match to TRBD1. Trimming cost V 0 bases and J 10 bases; bases outside gene matches: 11. The CDR3 consists of 17 residues. Germline V CDR1 and CDR2: ENHRY, SYGVKD. The CDR3 DNA reads TGTGCCATCAGTGAGTCGATTTCCCCGACAGGGGACTCACCCCTCCACTTT. Its protein product is CAISESISPTGDSPLHF.

This sequence joins TRBV5-6 and TRBJ2-7; D unresolved. The CDR3 extends over 16 amino acids. Looked up from germline, CDR1 is SGHDT and CDR2 is YYEEEE. Trimming stripped 4 bases from V and 2 bases from J, with 19 bases between. This CDR3 is CASSPNRIMMTYEQYF. The CDR3 region has the DNA TGTGCCAGCAGCCCGAACAGAATCATGATGACCTACGAGCAGTACTTC.

This clone appeared a single time. The V and J genes are TRBV6-6 and TRBJ1-2; D is perhaps TRBD1 (5 bases). CDR1 is MNHNY, CDR2 SVGAGI, per germline (reference sequence). Between the trimmed V and J ends, which lost 5 bases and 8 bases, there was a span of 18 bases. This CDR3 is 14 amino acids long. The CDR3 here is CASSPTGLFGGYTF. As DNA, the CDR3 is TGTGCCAGCAGTCCCACAGGCCTCTTTGGAGGCTACACCTTC.

The chain joins TRBV27 to TRBJ2-7, with TRBD1 identical over 8 bases. From germline, CDR1 is MNHEY and CDR2 SMNVEV (reference sequence). Trimming at V came to 7 bases and at J to 12 bases, leaving 11 bases not matched to a gene. The CDR3 sequence is 12 residues long. CDR3: CASIATGEAWYF. CDR3 bases: TGTGCCAGCATCGCGACAGGGGAGGCGTGGTACTTC.

The V gene is TRBV28, the J gene TRBJ1-5; the D gene is possibly TRBD1 (5 bases). Germline V CDR1 and CDR2: MDHEN, SYDVKM. The CDR3 is made up of 14 amino acids. V was pared by 7 bases and J by 7 bases, with 17 bases between. The CDR3 reads CASTHRQGRQPQHF. The CDR3 DNA reads as TGTGCCAGCACCCACCGCCAGGGCAGACAGCCCCAGCATTTT.

The sample holds one count of this clone. V is TRBV14 and J is TRBJ2-7; D possibly corresponds to TRBD2 (5 bases). Germline CDR1 SGHDN, CDR2 FVKESK. Trimming pared 4 bases from V and 3 bases from J, leaving 10 bases between. The CDR3 sequence is 13 residues long. The CDR3 here is CASSLVGDYEQYF. CDR3 coding DNA: TGTGCCAGCAGCCTGGTCGGGGACTACGAGCAGTACTTC.

This chain uses TRBV13 with TRBJ1-6, with 7 nucleotides matching TRBD1. This CDR3 spans 13 amino acids. Trimming cost V 1 base and J 9 bases; bases outside gene matches: 0. In germline, CDR1 is PRHDT, CDR2 FYEKMQ (reference sequence). The CDR3 bases are TGTGCCAGCAGCTTAGACAGGGGTTCACCCCTCCACTTT. Its protein product is CASSLDRGSPLHF.

Here the CDR3 reads CASSPIQGPQETQYF. DNA for the CDR3: TGTGCCAGTAGTCCTATACAGGGGCCCCAAGAGACCCAGTACTTC. V usage is TRBV19 and J usage is TRBJ2-5; TRBD1 matches at 7 bases. Germline V gene data show CDR1 as LNHDA and CDR2 as SQIVND (reference sequence). The V gene end was trimmed by 5 bases and the J gene end by 1 base; junction bases not matched to a gene: 7. The CDR3 loop spans 15 amino acids. Using reference TRBV19 and TRBJ2-5 for the parts outside the CDR3, the full variable domain is DGGITQSPKYLFRKEGQNVTLSCEQNLNHDAMYWYRQDPGQGLRLIYYSQIVNDFQKGDIAEGYSVSREKKESFPLTVTSAQKNPTAFYLCASSPIQGPQETQYFGPGTRLLVL.

The CDR3 loop reads CASSLAYIRGRSSYNEQFF. Here the CDR3 DNA reads TGTGCCAGCAGCTTGGCATATATAAGGGGCCGTAGCTCCTACAATGAGCAGTTCTTC. V and J are TRBV5-4 and TRBJ2-1; D is perhaps TRBD1 (5 bases). Germline V CDR1 and CDR2: SGHNT, YYREEE (reference sequence). The CDR3 is 19 residues long. V was clipped by 0 bases and J by 0 bases, with 19 bases between them.

The rearrangement uses TRBV15 and TRBJ1-6, with D tentatively TRBD1 (5 bases). This CDR3 has 13 residues. Trimming took 7 bases from V and 4 from J, leaving 8 bases between them. Germline V lookup: CDR1 LNHNV, CDR2 YYDKDF (reference sequence). The CDR3 region has the DNA TGTGCCACCACCGGGGGTTATAATTCACCCCTCCACTTT. Encoded protein: CATTGGYNSPLHF. The whole variable domain, remainder taken from reference TRBV15 and TRBJ1-6, is DAMVIQNPRYQVTQFGKPVTLSCSQTLNHNVMYWYQQKSSQAPKLLFHYYDKDFNNEADTPDNFQSRRPNTSFCFLDIRSPGLGDTAMYLCATTGGYNSPLHFGNGTRLTVT.

The CDR3 DNA follows: TGTGCCAGCAGTTTCTCGGAGACCCAGTACTTC. It yields the protein CASSFSETQYF. This chain links TRBV27 with TRBJ2-5; no definite D call. The CDR3 has 11 residues. Trimming took 3 bases from V and 5 from J, leaving 4 bases between them. Per germline, CDR1 MNHEY and CDR2 SMNVEV (reference sequence).

The chain employs TRBV7-6 and TRBJ2-5; D is unresolved. CDR1 is SGHVS and CDR2 is FNYEAQ in the germline V gene. The V and J ends lost 5 bases and 2 bases respectively, with 3 bases between them. This CDR3 region has 11 residues. For the CDR3, the DNA is TGTGCCAGCAGCCATCAAGAGACCCAGTACTTC. Translation: CASSHQETQYF.

The V and J genes are TRBV9 and TRBJ2-7, with 13 bases that match TRBD2. This CDR3 contains 16 residues. V shed 0 bases and J 4 bases; nucleotides not matched to a gene: 4. The germline V gene encodes CDR1 SGDLS and CDR2 YYNGEE. CDR3 DNA: TGTGCCAGCAGCGTAGGACTAGCGGGGGGTATTTACGAGCAGTACTTC. Protein sequence: CASSVGLAGGIYEQYF.

On this clone: The sample has other DNA sequences that encode this CDR3 too. The chain uses TRBV7-9 and TRBJ1-1; D is undetermined. CDR3 length: 12 amino acids. Germline CDR1 is SEHNR and CDR2 is FQNEAQ (reference sequence). Trimming cost V 1 base and J 7 bases, with 7 bases left between them. This chain's CDR3 is CASSLGGGEAFF. DNA for the CDR3: TGTGCCAGCAGCTTAGGTGGCGGTGAAGCTTTCTTT.

This chain links TRBV4-2 with TRBJ1-4; 7 bases are a match to TRBD1. The junction had 13 bases not matched to a gene; V was cut back by 1 base and J by 8 bases. The CDR3 loop spans 17 amino acids. The germline V gene has CDR1 LGHNA and CDR2 YNFKEQ. The CDR3 loop reads CASSQVGETGTREKLFF. The CDR3 bases are TGTGCCAGCAGCCAAGTCGGGGAGACAGGGACTAGAGAAAAACTGTTTTTT.

The chain joins TRBV9 to TRBJ1-1; possibly TRBD1 for D (6 bases). In germline, CDR1 is SGDLS, CDR2 YYNGEE. V lost 3 bases to trimming and J lost 5 bases, with 8 bases between them. CDR3 length: 12 amino acids. The CDR3 loop reads CASSAQGTEAFF. The CDR3 coding sequence is TGTGCCAGCAGCGCCCAGGGGACTGAAGCTTTCTTT.